The 7 T cell receptor beta chains reported below all come from one sample, sequenced in a study of PD-1 blockade in classical Hodgkin lymphoma. Time point specified: cycle 4 day 1 (C4D1), after five to seven weeks of nivolumab. Each of the patients experienced relapse following autologous stem cell transplantation, and their brentuximab vedotin exposure differed. Sequenced by immunoSEQ multiplex PCR; TCRdb stores in-frame clones only, minus some. Of about 60,000 clones in the sample, just over 90% were seen once. The sample here was peripheral blood mononuclear cells (PBMCs), taken before the fourth cycle of nivolumab. Receptors were obtained from a human donor with classical Hodgkin lymphoma.

The CDR3 region is CASSPLAGFFNEQFF. The CDR3 region has the DNA TGTGCCAGCAGCCCACTAGCGGGGTTTTTTAATGAGCAGTTCTTC. The rearrangement uses TRBV11-2 and TRBJ2-1; 10 bases fit TRBD2. The V segment lost 5 bases and the J segment 7 bases; nucleotides outside the gene matches: 8. The CDR3 has 15 residues. From germline, CDR1 is SGHAT and CDR2 FQNNGV. The full variable domain, its missing parts supplied by reference TRBV11-2 and TRBJ2-1, is EAGVAQSPRYKIIEKRQSVAFWCNPISGHATLYWYQQILGQGPKLLIQFQNNGVVDDSQLPKDRFSAERLKGVDSTLKIQPAKLEDSAVYLCASSPLAGFFNEQFFGPGTRLTVL.

The chain links TRBV5-4 to TRBJ2-7, with TRBD1 identical over 8 bases. Germline values: CDR1 SGHNT, CDR2 YYREEE (reference sequence). The CDR3 runs to 15 residues. V lost 4 bases, J lost 2 bases, and 8 bases stayed unmatched. In DNA, the CDR3 is TGTGCCAGCAGCCAACACTCAGGGGGCACCTACGAGCAGTACTTC. It translates to CASSQHSGGTYEQYF.

This clone is a singleton in its sample. The genes are TRBV5-1 and TRBJ1-1; TRBD1 is a possible D gene (6 bases). Germline CDR1 is SGHRS and CDR2 is YFSETQ. V lost 0 bases and J 5 bases, leaving 14 bases between the germline ends. The CDR3 runs 15 residues. The DNA for the CDR3 is TGCGCCAGCAGCTTGGCGGGGGGGCGTGAGACTGAAGCTTTCTTT. Encoded protein: CASSLAGGRETEAFF.

The chain carries TRBV2 and TRBJ1-2, with 7 bases lining up with TRBD1. The CDR3 contains 14 residues. CDR1 and CDR2 (germline): SNHLY, FYNNEI. The V and J ends lost 9 bases and 6 bases, in that order; junction bases with no gene match: 13. For the CDR3, the DNA is TGTGCCAGGGTAATTGTCAGGGGGGCTGATGGCTACACCTTC. Protein: CARVIVRGADGYTF.

The rearrangement uses TRBV5-6 and TRBJ1-5, with 8 bases matching TRBD1. The V gene's germline CDR1 is SGHDT and CDR2 YYEEEE. V was clipped by 4 bases and J by 6 bases; unmatched bases: 3. The CDR3 has 13 amino acids. The DNA of the CDR3 is TGTGCCAGCAGCCCGGACAGGGCTCAGCCCCAGCATTTT. Translating gives CASSPDRAQPQHF. Together with reference TRBV5-6 and TRBJ1-5, the CDR3 gives the full variable domain: DAGVTQSPTHLIKTRGQQVTLRCSPKSGHDTVSWYQQALGQGPQFIFQYYEEEERQRGNFPDRFSGHQFPNYSSELNVNALLLGDSALYLCASSPDRAQPQHFGDGTRLSIL.

The J gene is TRBJ1-2, the V gene TRBV6-4; D remains unclear. The CDR3 is made up of 15 amino acids. CDR1 is MRHNA and CDR2 is SNTAGT in the germline V gene. V was pared by 3 bases and J by 3 bases, with 14 bases between. The CDR3 is CASSENPGSYYGYTF. CDR3 nucleotides: TGTGCCAGCAGTGAAAACCCCGGGTCCTACTATGGCTACACCTTC.

This rearrangement joins TRBV6-1 to TRBJ2-3; tentative D call: TRBD2 (7 bases). CDR3 length: 19 amino acids. V was clipped by 1 base and J by 0 bases, with 20 bases between them. Germline V gene sequence: CDR1 MNHNS, CDR2 SASEGT. DNA for the CDR3: TGTGCCAGCAGTGAAGGGGCAGGCCGGGGGGCGACAAGCACAGATACGCAGTATTTT. It encodes CASSEGAGRGATSTDTQYF.